One and the same sample provided the 5 T cell receptor beta chains below, sequenced in a study of shared clonotypes between healthy human individuals. Naive-designated CD8 cells lacked CD45RO, were positively enriched for CCR7, and omitted terminally differentiated effector memory CD45RA+ cells. Sequencing used immunoSEQ multiplex PCR; TCRdb keeps in-frame clones, though not all of them. The data contain some 2.1 million clones, about 95% of them singletons. Sequenced input: naive CD8+ T cells sorted from blood. The receptors were gathered from a man aged 18 to 30 in good health.

The chain joins TRBV7-9 to TRBJ1-2, with a tentative D call TRBD1 (5 bases). The germline V and J ends were trimmed by 4 bases and 4 bases, with 10 bases remaining between them. Germline V gives CDR1 SEHNR, CDR2 FQNEAQ (reference sequence). The CDR3 extends over 13 amino acids. The CDR3 DNA is TGTGCCAGCAGCTCGGACACACTCTATGGCTACACCTTC. This encodes CASSSDTLYGYTF.

The chain uses TRBV7-9 and TRBJ2-1, with TRBD2 matching over 9 bases. The germline V gene has CDR1 SEHNR and CDR2 FQNEAQ (reference sequence). The CDR3 covers 16 residues. The V segment lost 4 bases and the J segment 4 bases; nucleotides outside the gene matches: 8. The CDR3 loop reads CASSSPSSGKYNEQFF. The CDR3 bases are TGTGCCAGCAGCTCGCCTTCTAGCGGGAAGTACAATGAGCAGTTCTTC.

The chain is built from TRBV9 and TRBJ2-7; 11 nucleotides agree with TRBD1. V shed 4 bases and J 4 bases; nucleotides not matched to a gene: 4. Germline assignment: CDR1 SGDLS and CDR2 YYNGEE. CDR3 length: 14 residues. The CDR3 nucleotides read TGTGCCAGCAGCACCGGGACAGGGGGGTACGAGCAGTACTTC. Encoded protein: CASSTGTGGYEQYF.

The gene calls are TRBV4-3 and TRBJ2-5, with 10 bases aligning to TRBD1. The CDR3 is made up of 13 amino acids. V trimming: 7 bases; J trimming: 7 bases; junction bases outside the gene matches: 6. Germline V gene data show CDR1 as LGHNA and CDR2 as YSLEER. CDR3 residues: CASIRTGGGTQYF. CDR3 DNA: TGCGCCAGCATCCGGACAGGGGGGGGGACCCAGTACTTC.

V and J are TRBV9 and TRBJ2-1; 16 bases align to TRBD2. Germline V CDR1 and CDR2: SGDLS, YYNGEE. The V gene end was trimmed by 2 bases and the J gene end by 7 bases; junction bases not matched to a gene: 9. The CDR3 is made up of 18 amino acids. For the CDR3, the DNA is TGTGCCAGCAGCGTCGCGTGGGGACTAGCGGGAGGGCTTAATGAGCAGTTCTTC. Its translation is CASSVAWGLAGGLNEQFF.